Listed here is a single TCR beta chain. Its antigen is undetermined. CDR3 length: 11 amino acids. Trimming took off 7 bases at V and 6 bases at J, with 10 bases between the two ends. Germline-derived CDR1 and CDR2 are SGHTA and FQGNSA. The data derive from a study of CD8 T cells in ankylosing spondylitis. Libraries of TCR beta came from quantitative 5'-RACE with molecular barcodes. TCRdb reanalysed the 5' RACE reads using MiXCR and keeps one entry per CDR3 protein. Here the sample spans 700,000 to 850,000 distinct CDR3 sequences, about 12% being singletons. General study findings and limits: In ankylosing spondylitis patients, matched synovial fluid reportedly showed significant enrichment of disease-linked clones. A motif of roughly 8 highly homologous TCR beta variants was seen as apparently characteristic of ankylosing spondylitis blood. Disease-linked clones were found to be CD8+ and relatively rare in peripheral blood. Prior work had noted some motif variants in reactive arthritis blood and synovial fluid.

The sequence was collected from a male donor with ankylosing spondylitis. The chain combines TRBV7-2 with TRBJ2-7; no clear D. Sequencing was performed on blood, either unsorted or a sorted T cell fraction (not recorded which). The CDR3 DNA reads TGTGCCAGCACCAGAATCGGCGAGCAGTACTTC. This translates into CASTRIGEQYF.